This T cell receptor beta chain is from a study of lymphopenia after photon versus proton radiotherapy. General study points: Only patients who died were analyzed for survival; proton advantage is unproven. Relative stability marked proton patients; photon patients lost diversity and naive cells. After the lymphocyte nadir, photon-treated repertoires showed oligoclonal expansion, especially of CD8+ Temra cells.

As regards this clone: The antigen is undetermined.

Trimming pared 1 base from V and 0 bases from J, leaving 13 bases between. Germline CDR1 MNHNS, CDR2 SASEGT. The length of the CDR3 is 17 residues. The table came from immunoSEQ multiplex PCR; TCRdb's copy has only in-frame clones and leaves some out. The top ten clones hold about 10% of a sample with 67,000 or so clones, around 87% of them seen once. V usage is TRBV6-1 and J usage is TRBJ1-3; D gene unclear. The specimen was peripheral blood, collected from a patient treated with proton-based radiotherapy. This clonotype was sampled from an elderly man with esophageal cancer. The CDR3 nucleotides are TGTGCCAGCAGTGAAGGTTCGCCCGGACGCTCTGGAAACACCATATATTTT. Translating it yields CASSEGSPGRSGNTIYF.